The 29 T cell receptor beta chains in this list originate from one sample, sequenced in a study of T cell responses to AZD1222 COVID-19 vaccine. Sequencing used immunoSEQ multiplex PCR; TCRdb keeps in-frame clones, though not all of them. The profile shows tens of thousands of clones, 92% of them singletons. This material consisted of peripheral blood, taken on day 0 of AZD1222 vaccination. Every receptor here comes from an adult in good health.

This clone was seen just once. The chain links TRBV6-5 to TRBJ1-2, with D maybe TRBD1 (6 bases). The CDR3 loop spans 11 amino acids. Deletions cut 10 bases from V and 8 bases from J, with 14 bases between. Germline lookup yields CDR1 MNHEY and CDR2 SVGAGI. CDR3 amino acids: CATDRQEGYTF. The CDR3 DNA reads TGTGCCACCGACAGGCAGGAGGGCTACACCTTC.

The rearrangement joins TRBV4-2 to TRBJ2-3; D perhaps matches TRBD2 (6 bases). The CDR3 is made up of 15 amino acids. Germline CDR1 LGHNA, CDR2 YNFKEQ. Trimming took 1 base from V and 2 from J, leaving 10 bases between them. The CDR3 here is CASSQVGGVTDTQYF. The CDR3, as DNA: TGTGCCAGCAGCCAAGTTGGAGGGGTCACAGATACGCAGTATTTT.

CDR3 region: CASSLAGLNTEAFF. CDR3 bases: TGTGCCAGCAGCTTAGCAGGACTGAACACTGAAGCTTTCTTT. The V call is TRBV7-2, the J call TRBJ1-1; D not certain. This CDR3 has 14 amino acids. V dropped 0 bases and J dropped 0 bases, with 5 bases sitting between them. Per the germline V gene, CDR1 is SGHTA and CDR2 is FQGNSA.

This clone was detected only a few times. This chain uses TRBV19 with TRBJ1-1; TRBD1 aligns across 9 bases. CDR1 and CDR2 (germline): LNHDA, SQIVND (reference sequence). The CDR3 sequence is 14 residues long. The V and J ends lost 7 bases and 5 bases, in that order; junction bases with no gene match: 8. CDR3 in DNA: TGTGCCAGTACTACGACAGGGGGGAGGACTGAAGCTTTCTTT. This codes for CASTTTGGRTEAFF. The whole variable domain, remainder taken from reference TRBV19 and TRBJ1-1, is DGGITQSPKYLFRKEGQNVTLSCEQNLNHDAMYWYRQDPGQGLRLIYYSQIVNDFQKGDIAEGYSVSREKKESFPLTVTSAQKNPTAFYLCASTTTGGRTEAFFGQGTRLTVV.

This clone was seen more than once but under ten times. The V gene is TRBV23-1, the J gene TRBJ2-1; possible D gene TRBD2, 6 bases. TRBV23-1 is annotated as an ORF whose role is uncertain. The V and J ends lost 8 bases and 4 bases respectively, with 15 bases between them. This CDR3 is 14 amino acids long. The CDR3 sequence is CASFSGVGYNEQFF. Here the CDR3 DNA reads TGCGCCAGCTTTTCGGGAGTGGGGTACAATGAGCAGTTCTTC.

The rearrangement links TRBV28 to TRBJ2-5, with 7 bases lining up with TRBD2. J gave up 5 bases and V 3 bases, and 15 bases lay outside the gene matches. In germline, CDR1 is MDHEN, CDR2 SYDVKM. The CDR3 has 17 amino acids. CDR3 residues: CASSFAGDWGKEETQYF. CDR3 nucleotides: TGTGCCAGCAGTTTCGCGGGGGATTGGGGAAAGGAGGAGACCCAGTACTTC.

This chain joins TRBV18 and TRBJ1-1, with 7 bases that match TRBD1. Germline trimming cut 5 bases from V and 5 bases from J; bases unmatched to any gene: 8. Germline CDR1 and CDR2: KGHSH and LQKENI. There are 14 residues in the CDR3. The DNA of the CDR3 is TGTGCCAGCTCAGGCCGGGACAGATGGACTGAAGCTTTCTTT. Residues: CASSGRDRWTEAFF.

V and J are TRBV7-8 and TRBJ1-4; perhaps TRBD1 as D (5 bases). Germline CDR1 is SGHVS and CDR2 is FQNEAQ. Trimming removed 1 base from V and 3 bases from J, with 9 bases in between. The CDR3 totals 15 residues. CDR3 nucleotides: TGTGCCAGCAGCTTAGAAGGGGCGGCTAATGAAAAACTGTTTTTT. Encoded protein: CASSLEGAANEKLFF.

The chain is built from TRBV7-9 and TRBJ1-2, with 7 positions matching TRBD1. CDR3 length: 15 residues. The trim removed 6 bases at V and 8 bases at J, leaving 15 bases unmatched. Germline V gives CDR1 SEHNR, CDR2 FQNEAQ (reference sequence). This CDR3 reads CASRPTGDRDFGYTF. In DNA, the CDR3 is TGTGCCAGCAGACCTACAGGCGACAGGGATTTCGGCTACACCTTC.

This chain uses TRBV28 with TRBJ1-5; D possibly corresponds to TRBD1 (5 bases). The V gene lost 1 base and the J gene lost 12 bases, with 13 bases spanning the gap. In germline, CDR1 is MDHEN, CDR2 SYDVKM. The CDR3 is 13 amino acids. The CDR3 reads CASSLFNTDIQHF. For the CDR3, the DNA is TGTGCCAGCAGTTTATTCAACACGGACATCCAGCATTTT.

CDR3: CASRFSGSVEQYF. For the CDR3, the DNA is TGTGCCAGTAGGTTTAGCGGGTCTGTCGAGCAGTACTTC. The chain combines TRBV19 with TRBJ2-7; 7 bases align to TRBD2. There are 13 residues in the CDR3. The ends lost 6 bases at V and 6 bases at J; junction bases unmatched: 8. Looked up from germline, CDR1 is LNHDA and CDR2 is SQIVND (reference sequence).

The sample holds a few counts of this clone. The chain uses TRBV5-1 and TRBJ2-3, with D possibly being TRBD2 (5 bases). Trimming took 0 bases from V and 0 from J, leaving 11 bases between them. Germline V gene data show CDR1 as SGHRS and CDR2 as YFSETQ. The CDR3 contains 16 residues. The CDR3 sequence: CASSLGAVGSTDTQYF. The CDR3 nucleotides read TGCGCCAGCAGCTTGGGAGCGGTTGGGAGCACAGATACGCAGTATTTT.

Notes on this clone: This specimen includes other DNA sequences encoding the same CDR3. The chain carries TRBV3-1 (or the pseudogene TRBV3-2) and TRBJ1-3; no definite D call. In germline, CDR1 is LGHDT, CDR2 YNNKEL (reference sequence). Trimming shortened V by 2 bases and J by 0 bases, and 5 bases separated the two germline ends. The CDR3 is 14 residues long. The CDR3, as DNA: TGTGCCAGCAGCCAAAGCGGCTCTGGAAACACCATATATTTT. Translation gives CASSQSGSGNTIYF.

This clone has just one count. The V call is TRBV5-8, the J call TRBJ1-5; TRBD1 matches at 10 bases. V lost 4 bases and J lost 4; bases outside the gene matches: 2. Germline V gene sequence: CDR1 SGHTS, CDR2 YDEGEE. The CDR3 has 14 residues. The CDR3 sequence is CASSVGQGNQPQHF. The CDR3 region has the DNA TGTGCCAGCAGCGTGGGACAGGGGAATCAGCCCCAGCATTTT.

This rearrangement joins TRBV7-3 to TRBJ2-2, with D possibly being TRBD1 (6 bases). This CDR3 comprises 15 residues. Deletions cut 2 bases from V and 5 bases from J, with 12 bases between. In germline, CDR1 is SGHTA, CDR2 FQGTGA. As DNA, the CDR3 is TGTGCCAGCAGCTTACAGGCAGGGGCAACCGGGGAGCTGTTTTTT. Translating it yields CASSLQAGATGELFF. The full variable domain, with the rest looked up from reference TRBV7-3 and TRBJ2-2, is GAGVSQTPSNKVTEKGKYVELRCDPISGHTALYWYRQSLGQGPEFLIYFQGTGAADDSGLPNDRFFAVRPEGSVSTLKIQRTERGDSAVYLCASSLQAGATGELFFGEGSRLTVL.

The V gene is TRBV18, the J gene TRBJ1-6, with D possibly matching TRBD1 (6 bases). Looked up from germline, CDR1 is KGHSH and CDR2 is LQKENI. Trimming removed 3 bases from V and 7 bases from J, with 19 bases in between. CDR3 size: 17 residues. CDR3 loop: CASSPTSGEMGNSPLHF. In nucleotides, the CDR3 is TGTGCCAGCTCACCTACGTCAGGGGAAATGGGGAATTCACCCCTCCACTTT.

This chain connects TRBV4-2 to TRBJ2-5, with 13 bases identical to TRBD2. The CDR3 length is 17 residues. Germline CDR1 reads LGHNA; CDR2 reads YNFKEQ. V lost 0 bases, J lost 2 bases, and 3 bases stayed unmatched. DNA for the CDR3: TGTGCCAGCAGCCAAGATGGGGGACTAGCGGGACAAGAGACCCAGTACTTC. Protein: CASSQDGGLAGQETQYF.

V and J are TRBV28 and TRBJ2-7; 13 nucleotides agree with TRBD2. After removal of 4 bases from V and 2 bases from J, the junction contained 2 bases not matched to a gene. Germline CDR1 and CDR2: MDHEN and SYDVKM. The CDR3 spans 15 residues. CDR3 sequence (DNA): TGTGCCAGCAGTTCCGGGACTAGCGGGACCTACGAGCAGTACTTC. It specifies CASSSGTSGTYEQYF.

V gene TRBV19 combines with J gene TRBJ2-1, with no clear D. V was trimmed by 3 bases and J by 12 bases, leaving 9 bases between them. The CDR3 has 11 amino acids. Germline V gene lookup returns CDR1 LNHDA and CDR2 SQIVND (reference sequence). CDR3 amino acids: CASSILGTQFF. Here the CDR3 DNA reads TGTGCCAGTAGTATTCTGGGAACGCAGTTCTTC.

V and J are TRBV7-6 and TRBJ2-1; D may correspond to TRBD1 or TRBD2 (5 bases each). Germline assignment: CDR1 SGHVS and CDR2 FNYEAQ. The CDR3 is made up of 15 amino acids. Trimming cost V 2 bases and J 5 bases, with 13 bases left between them. In nucleotides, the CDR3 is TGTGCCAGCAGCTTAAGGGGAGACGGACACAATGAGCAGTTCTTC. It encodes CASSLRGDGHNEQFF.

The V and J genes are TRBV4-1 and TRBJ2-7; 10 bases line up with TRBD2. The CDR3 length is 15 residues. V lost 4 bases, J lost 3 bases, and 6 bases stayed unmatched. Germline values: CDR1 MGHRA, CDR2 YSYEKL. CDR3 protein: CASSPGLAPNYEQYF. The CDR3 DNA is TGCGCCAGCAGCCCGGGACTAGCGCCTAACTACGAGCAGTACTTC.

The J gene is TRBJ2-7, the V gene TRBV6-5; 9 bases agree with TRBD1. This CDR3 has 14 residues. V lost 6 bases, J lost 0 bases, and 3 bases stayed unmatched. Germline CDR1 is MNHEY and CDR2 is SVGAGI. The CDR3 DNA is TGTGCCAGCAGAACGACAGGGGGCTCCTACGAGCAGTACTTC. Protein sequence: CASRTTGGSYEQYF.

The V call is TRBV4-1, the J call TRBJ1-2; D remains ambiguous. The CDR3 is 12 amino acids. Trimming stripped 5 bases from V and 4 bases from J, with 8 bases between. Germline V gene data show CDR1 as MGHRA and CDR2 as YSYEKL. The CDR3 protein is CASSGSGYGYTF. In DNA form, the CDR3 reads TGCGCCAGCAGCGGGAGCGGCTATGGCTACACCTTC.

The chain employs TRBV27 and TRBJ2-5, with D possibly called TRBD1 or TRBD2 (5 bases each). Germline values: CDR1 MNHEY, CDR2 SMNVEV (reference sequence). V was pared by 5 bases and J by 7 bases, with 26 bases between. CDR3 length: 17 amino acids. The CDR3 DNA follows: TGTGCCAGCAGTCTGATGTCCGGGACCGACTTTTACGGGACCCAGTACTTC. Protein product: CASSLMSGTDFYGTQYF.

The chain is built from TRBV5-8 and TRBJ1-4, with 7 bases matching TRBD1. Germline-derived CDR1 and CDR2 are SGHTS and YDEGEE. The ends lost 2 bases at V and 1 base at J; junction bases unmatched: 5. This CDR3 is built from 16 residues. CDR3 region: CASSFGQALTNEKLFF. CDR3 sequence (DNA): TGTGCCAGCAGCTTTGGACAGGCACTAACTAATGAAAAACTGTTTTTT.

This clone was seen more than once but under ten times. The rearrangement links TRBV15 to TRBJ2-4, with D perhaps TRBD1 (5 bases). Germline values: CDR1 LNHNV, CDR2 YYDKDF (reference sequence). V shed 3 bases and J shed 7 bases, with 16 bases lying between them. The CDR3 extends over 15 amino acids. The CDR3 sequence is CATSSESWAGNIQYF. The CDR3 nucleotides are TGTGCCACCAGCAGCGAAAGTTGGGCAGGGAACATTCAGTACTTC. The complete variable domain, with remaining parts taken from reference TRBV15 and TRBJ2-4, reads DAMVIQNPRYQVTQFGKPVTLSCSQTLNHNVMYWYQQKSSQAPKLLFHYYDKDFNNEADTPDNFQSRRPNTSFCFLDIRSPGLGDTAMYLCATSSESWAGNIQYFGAGTRLSVL.

This chain joins TRBV5-1 and TRBJ2-7; 8 bases fit TRBD1. Germline CDR1 is SGHRS and CDR2 is YFSETQ. This CDR3 is built from 16 residues. Trimming at V came to 4 bases and at J to 2 bases, leaving 11 bases not matched to a gene. The chain's CDR3 is CASSGHRPGQAYEQYF. The DNA for the CDR3 is TGCGCCAGCAGCGGCCACAGACCGGGACAGGCCTACGAGCAGTACTTC.

In regard to this clone: In the same sample, other DNA sequences code for this CDR3. The chain couples TRBV3-1 (or the pseudogene TRBV3-2) to TRBJ1-3; no definite D call. Germline lookup yields CDR1 LGHDT and CDR2 YNNKEL (reference sequence). V lost 2 bases and J lost 0, with 5 bases in between. The CDR3 contains 14 residues. The CDR3, as DNA: TGTGCCAGCAGCCAATCAGGCTCTGGAAACACCATATATTTT. It codes for CASSQSGSGNTIYF.

The V and J genes are TRBV6-4 and TRBJ2-1; 9 bases align to TRBD2. The CDR3 is made up of 15 amino acids. V was pared by 2 bases and J by 8 bases, with 7 bases of the junction left unmatched. The germline V gene has CDR1 MRHNA and CDR2 SNTAGT. The CDR3 DNA reads TGTGCCAGCAGTGACGTAGCGGGAGTGGCTCATGAGCAGTTCTTC. Amino acid sequence: CASSDVAGVAHEQFF.